Below, 31 T cell receptor beta chains from the same sample are listed, as sequenced in a study of CD8 T cells in Susac syndrome. Random hexamers served to reverse transcribe about 0.5 to 1 ug RNA. TCRdb itself ran the immunoSEQ multiplex PCR reads through MiXCR, one entry per CDR3 protein. The sample holds 150,000 or so distinct CDR3 sequences, around 94% seen once. What was sequenced was CD4+ T cells from PBMCs. These receptors were taken from a human donor in good health.

This chain connects TRBV20-1 to TRBJ2-3; no firm D call. This CDR3 comprises 12 residues. The germline V gene encodes CDR1 DFQATT and CDR2 SNEGSKA (reference sequence). V lost 3 bases, J lost 4 bases, and 8 bases lay in between. The CDR3 coding sequence is TGCAGTGCTAGGTTACAATCAGATACGCAGTATTTT. Its protein product is CSARLQSDTQYF.

CDR3 protein: CASSLVAGGPVETQYF. CDR3 DNA: TGTGCCAGCAGCTTAGTAGCGGGGGGGCCTGTGGAGACCCAGTACTTC. The chain employs TRBV7-2 and TRBJ2-5; 11 positions match TRBD2. Trimming cost V 1 base and J 5 bases; bases outside gene matches: 6. CDR1 SGHTA and CDR2 FQGNSA come from the germline V gene. The CDR3 spans 16 residues.

The rearrangement links TRBV9 to TRBJ2-5; D assignment may be TRBD1 or TRBD2 (5 bases each). Germline values: CDR1 SGDLS, CDR2 YYNGEE. V was clipped by 3 bases and J by 5 bases, with 14 bases between them. The CDR3 consists of 14 residues. CDR3: CASSARDLKETQYF. CDR3 DNA sequence: TGTGCCAGCAGCGCCCGGGACCTCAAGGAGACCCAGTACTTC.

The chain links TRBV20-1 to TRBJ2-5; weak D call: TRBD2 (6 bases). Germline V gene data show CDR1 as DFQATT and CDR2 as SNEGSKA (reference sequence). The V end lost 4 bases, the J end lost 1 base, and 7 bases lay between the germline ends. The CDR3 is 12 residues long. The CDR3 loop reads CSANSGQETQYF. For the CDR3, the DNA is TGCAGTGCTAATAGCGGCCAAGAGACCCAGTACTTC.

The chain carries TRBV29-1 and TRBJ1-1; D is perhaps TRBD1 (5 bases). The CDR3 contains 13 residues. V was pared by 3 bases and J by 4 bases, with 12 bases between. Germline lookup yields CDR1 SQVTM and CDR2 ANQGSEA. The CDR3 spells CSVEWGIATEAFF. The CDR3 coding sequence is TGCAGCGTTGAGTGGGGGATTGCCACTGAAGCTTTCTTT.

V and J are TRBV11-2 and TRBJ2-5, with no clear D. V was trimmed by 1 base and J by 1 base, leaving 7 bases between them. From germline, CDR1 is SGHAT and CDR2 FQNNGV. This CDR3 contains 14 residues. CDR3 in amino acids: CASSLGPLQETQYF. The CDR3 nucleotides read TGTGCCAGCAGCTTAGGTCCCCTCCAAGAGACCCAGTACTTC.

In DNA form, the CDR3 reads TGTGCCAGCAGAGGCCTAGCGGGGACCTACAATGAGCAGTTCTTC. Amino acid sequence: CASRGLAGTYNEQFF. The V gene is TRBV6-2 or TRBV6-3, the J gene TRBJ2-1; 9 nucleotides align to TRBD2. Per the germline V gene, CDR1 is MNHEY and CDR2 is SVGEGT. V was clipped by 6 bases and J by 2 bases; unmatched bases: 5. The CDR3 length is 15 residues.

The chain carries TRBV15 and TRBJ2-3, with no clear D. The CDR3 loop spans 15 amino acids. V was cut by 6 bases and J by 1 base, with 14 bases left in between. The V gene's germline CDR1 is LNHNV and CDR2 YYDKDF (reference sequence). The CDR3 sequence is CATSMDALGTDTQYF. Here the CDR3 DNA reads TGTGCCACCAGTATGGACGCACTTGGCACAGATACGCAGTATTTT.

The chain links TRBV3-1 to TRBJ1-3; no clear D gene. The CDR3 spans 14 residues. With 2 bases removed from V and 4 bases from J, the gap between germline ends came to 9 bases. CDR1 is LGHDT and CDR2 is YNNKEL in the germline V gene (reference sequence). The CDR3 loop reads CASSQHSSGNTIYF. The CDR3, as DNA: TGTGCCAGCAGCCAACACAGCTCGGGAAACACCATATATTTT.

With respect to this clonotype: The germline gene is not matched at one end of the junction; a read error may be the cause. The CDR3, as DNA: TGTGCTAGCAGATTTTCCGGGGAGCTGTTTTTT. Translated, it gives CASRFSGELFF. The chain joins TRBV7-7 to TRBJ2-2; D unresolved. Germline-derived CDR1 and CDR2 are SSHAT and FNYEAQ (reference sequence). The CDR3 extends over 11 amino acids.

The chain is built from TRBV24-1 and TRBJ2-1; D might be TRBD2 (7 bases). CDR1 KGHDR and CDR2 SFDVKD come from the germline V gene. The CDR3 is 14 residues long. Between the trimmed V and J ends, which lost 3 bases and 5 bases, there was a span of 10 bases. CDR3 sequence (DNA): TGTGCCACCAGTGATCCGCGGGGGCACAATGAGCAGTTCTTC. This translates into CATSDPRGHNEQFF.

The genes are TRBV19 and TRBJ1-6; D ambiguous. V lost 3 bases and J 0 bases, leaving 12 bases between the germline ends. CDR1 and CDR2 (germline): LNHDA, SQIVND (reference sequence). The CDR3 has 17 amino acids. The CDR3 is CASSIVAVSSYNSPLHF. In DNA, the CDR3 is TGTGCCAGTAGTATTGTGGCCGTCAGCTCCTATAATTCACCCCTCCACTTT.

The chain uses TRBV20-1 and TRBJ1-1; D gene uncertain. Trimming removed 6 bases from V and 3 bases from J, with 17 bases in between. CDR1 DFQATT and CDR2 SNEGSKA come from the germline V gene (reference sequence). This CDR3 contains 14 residues. The CDR3: CSAPRGGMYTEAFF. The CDR3 DNA follows: TGCAGTGCCCCCCGTGGAGGGATGTACACTGAAGCTTTCTTT.

The chain combines TRBV14 with TRBJ1-1, with a tentative D call TRBD1 (6 bases). Germline V gene sequence: CDR1 SGHDN, CDR2 FVKESK. Trimming pared 6 bases from V and 2 bases from J, leaving 16 bases between. The CDR3 runs 15 residues. The CDR3 DNA reads as TGTGCCAGCAGAAAAGGGGGGAATCTAAACACTGAAGCTTTCTTT. Residues: CASRKGGNLNTEAFF.

Comment on this clonotype: The germline gene is not matched at one end of the junction; a read error may be the cause. The gene calls are TRBV11-2 and TRBJ1-1; TRBD1 might be the D (5 bases). Germline V CDR1 and CDR2: SGHAT, FQNNGV. There are 18 residues in the CDR3. The CDR3: CASNLLQRGPSRGTEAFF. For the CDR3, the DNA is TGTGCCAGCAACTTACTCCAAAGGGGACCCTCTCGCGGCACTGAAGCTTTCTTT.

CDR3 region: CASSVDHESYEQYF. The CDR3 nucleotides read TGTGCCAGCAGCGTAGATCACGAGTCCTACGAGCAGTACTTC. This chain joins TRBV9 and TRBJ2-7; D remains unclear. Looked up from germline, CDR1 is SGDLS and CDR2 is YYNGEE. V was shortened by 0 bases and J by 1 base, with 8 bases between the two germline ends. The CDR3 has 14 residues.

The chain has TRBV7-3 and TRBJ2-5; D remains unclear. CDR3 length: 15 residues. V lost 2 bases, J lost 2 bases, and 12 bases lay in between. The germline V gene encodes CDR1 SGHTA and CDR2 FQGTGA. CDR3 DNA: TGTGCCAGCAGCTTACTGCCAGCATCACAAGAGACCCAGTACTTC. It yields the protein CASSLLPASQETQYF.

J is TRBJ2-2 and V is TRBV3-1; no definite D call. Germline lookup yields CDR1 LGHDT and CDR2 YNNKEL (reference sequence). Trimming took off 2 bases at V and 3 bases at J, with 4 bases between the two ends. This CDR3 comprises 13 residues. This chain's CDR3 is CASSQYYTGELFF. As DNA, the CDR3 is TGTGCCAGCAGCCAATATTACACCGGGGAGCTGTTTTTT.

This rearrangement joins TRBV20-1 to TRBJ1-1; unclear D gene. V was shortened by 3 bases and J by 1 base, with 12 bases between the two germline ends. The CDR3 extends over 14 amino acids. Germline CDR1 is DFQATT and CDR2 is SNEGSKA (reference sequence). The CDR3 coding sequence is TGCAGTGCTAGTTCCCCGGCTTGGAACACTGAAGCTTTCTTT. The encoded protein is CSASSPAWNTEAFF.

The rearrangement uses TRBV6-2 or TRBV6-3 and TRBJ2-7, with D maybe TRBD1 (5 bases). The V end was cut by 8 bases, the J end by 2 bases, with 16 bases between. The CDR3 has 14 amino acids. CDR1 is MNHEY, CDR2 SVGEGT, per germline. The CDR3 region has the DNA TGTGCCAGCCTTTCTCTGACAGAGACCTACGAGCAGTACTTC. Its translation: CASLSLTETYEQYF.

The chain links TRBV9 to TRBJ1-2, with a possible D match to TRBD1 (5 bases). Germline values: CDR1 SGDLS, CDR2 YYNGEE. This CDR3 is 13 amino acids long. Trimming removed 0 bases from V and 7 bases from J, with 10 bases in between. CDR3 region: CASSVGAGSGYTF. CDR3 coding DNA: TGTGCCAGCAGCGTAGGGGCAGGGTCTGGCTACACCTTC.

V is TRBV24-1 and J is TRBJ2-1; 8 nucleotides line up with TRBD1. V was clipped by 5 bases and J by 7 bases; unmatched bases: 9. Germline CDR1 and CDR2: KGHDR and SFDVKD. CDR3 length: 15 residues. Written as DNA, the CDR3 is TGTGCCACCAGTGCCTCGACAGGGGCGGGGAATGAGCAGTTCTTC. Translating gives CATSASTGAGNEQFF.

The chain is built from TRBV11-2 and TRBJ1-4; TRBD1 aligns across 8 bases. The CDR3 covers 15 residues. J gave up 6 bases and V 5 bases, and 8 bases lay outside the gene matches. In germline, CDR1 is SGHAT, CDR2 FQNNGV. The CDR3 DNA is TGTGCCAGCAGCCGAACCAACAGGGGGGATGAAAAACTGTTTTTT. It specifies CASSRTNRGDEKLFF.

This chain joins TRBV30 and TRBJ1-5; D call uncertain. The CDR3 runs 15 residues. The V gene's germline CDR1 is GTSNPN and CDR2 SVGIG (reference sequence). The germline V and J ends were trimmed by 0 bases and 1 base, with 10 bases remaining between them. CDR3: CAWSVGSGSNQPQHF. The DNA of the CDR3 is TGTGCCTGGAGTGTCGGTTCGGGGAGCAATCAGCCCCAGCATTTT.

In DNA, the CDR3 is TGTGCCGGCACCTCTAATCAGCCCCAGCATTTT. As protein: CAGTSNQPQHF. This chain uses TRBV6-4 with TRBJ1-5; D is ambiguous. Germline CDR1 reads MRHNA; CDR2 reads SNTAGT. The CDR3 is 11 amino acids. The V end lost 11 bases, the J end lost 4 bases, and 9 bases lay between the germline ends.

The rearrangement links TRBV4-2 to TRBJ1-6, with D perhaps matching TRBD1 (5 bases). CDR1 is LGHNA, CDR2 YNFKEQ, per germline. The V and J ends lost 0 bases and 7 bases respectively, with 13 bases between them. The CDR3 totals 16 residues. The CDR3 region is CASSQDLRGDNSPLHF. The CDR3 nucleotides are TGTGCCAGCAGCCAAGACCTGCGAGGGGACAATTCACCCCTCCACTTT.

The CDR3 sequence is CASQMGQLNSPLHF. The CDR3 coding sequence is TGTGCCAGCCAGATGGGTCAACTGAATTCACCCCTCCACTTT. The chain has TRBV7-9 and TRBJ1-6, with D uncertain. This CDR3 contains 14 residues. Trimming left V 8 bases short and J 7 bases short, with 15 bases between. CDR1 is SEHNR, CDR2 FQNEAQ, per germline (reference sequence).

This chain uses TRBV20-1 with TRBJ2-3; D may correspond to TRBD1 or TRBD2 (5 bases each). Trimming removed 3 bases from V and 0 bases from J, with 10 bases in between. The CDR3 length is 14 residues. Germline assignment: CDR1 DFQATT and CDR2 SNEGSKA (reference sequence). CDR3 sequence (DNA): TGCAGTGCTAGTAACGGGGCTAGCACAGATACGCAGTATTTT. Translating it yields CSASNGASTDTQYF.

The chain links TRBV4-3 to TRBJ2-2; TRBD1 agrees at 9 bases. The CDR3 consists of 16 residues. Germline CDR1 LGHNA, CDR2 YSLEER. V dropped 4 bases and J dropped 2; count of bases not matched to a gene: 5. CDR3 region: CASSPVGQGNTGELFF. The CDR3 bases are TGCGCCAGCAGCCCGGTGGGACAGGGTAACACCGGGGAGCTGTTTTTT.

The V and J genes are TRBV6-6 and TRBJ1-2, with D perhaps matching TRBD1 (5 bases). The V end lost 4 bases, the J end lost 6 bases, and 12 bases lay between the germline ends. Germline assignment: CDR1 MNHNY and CDR2 SVGAGI (reference sequence). The CDR3 runs to 13 residues. Here the CDR3 reads CASSSRQGDGYTF. CDR3 DNA sequence: TGTGCCAGCAGTTCACGGCAGGGTGATGGCTACACCTTC.

This clonotype occurred once. The CDR3 spells CASSPPGGGYTF. CDR3 bases: TGTGCCAGCAGCCCCCCGGGGGGGGGTTACACCTTC. The gene calls are TRBV2 and TRBJ1-2; possibly TRBD1 for D (5 bases). CDR1 and CDR2 (germline): SNHLY, FYNNEI. Between the trimmed V and J ends, which lost 6 bases and 11 bases, there was a span of 16 bases. This CDR3 region has 12 residues.